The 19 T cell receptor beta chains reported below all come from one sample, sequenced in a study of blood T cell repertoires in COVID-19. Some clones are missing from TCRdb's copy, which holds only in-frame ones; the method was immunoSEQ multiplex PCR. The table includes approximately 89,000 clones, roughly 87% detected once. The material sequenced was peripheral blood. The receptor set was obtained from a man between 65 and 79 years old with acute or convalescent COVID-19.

The CDR3 here is CASRQQDYSNQPQHF. Here the CDR3 DNA reads TGTGCCAGCAGACAACAGGACTATAGCAATCAGCCCCAGCATTTT. The chain links TRBV5-6 to TRBJ1-5, with D maybe TRBD1 (5 bases). V was shortened by 5 bases and J by 0 bases, with 12 bases between the two germline ends. The V gene's germline CDR1 is SGHDT and CDR2 YYEEEE. This CDR3 has 15 amino acids.

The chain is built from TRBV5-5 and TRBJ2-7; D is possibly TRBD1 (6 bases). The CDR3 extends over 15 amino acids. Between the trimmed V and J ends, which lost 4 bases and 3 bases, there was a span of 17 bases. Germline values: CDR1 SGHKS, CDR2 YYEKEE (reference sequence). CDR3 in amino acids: CASSQDSTTFYEQYV. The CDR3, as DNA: TGTGCCAGCAGCCAGGACAGCACAACGTTCTACGAGCAGTACGTC.

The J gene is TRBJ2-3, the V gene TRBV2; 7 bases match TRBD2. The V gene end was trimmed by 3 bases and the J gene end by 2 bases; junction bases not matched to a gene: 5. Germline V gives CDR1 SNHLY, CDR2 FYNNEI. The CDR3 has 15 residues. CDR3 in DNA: TGTGCCAGCAGTGACCCAGCGGGGAACACAGATACGCAGTATTTT. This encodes CASSDPAGNTDTQYF.

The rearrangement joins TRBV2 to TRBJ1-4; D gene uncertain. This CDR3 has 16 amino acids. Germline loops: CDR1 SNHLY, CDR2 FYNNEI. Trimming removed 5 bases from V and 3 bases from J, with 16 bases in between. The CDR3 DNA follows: TGTGCCAGCAGTCCCCCCCTGGGAGGAGCTAATGAAAAACTGTTTTTT. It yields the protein CASSPPLGGANEKLFF.

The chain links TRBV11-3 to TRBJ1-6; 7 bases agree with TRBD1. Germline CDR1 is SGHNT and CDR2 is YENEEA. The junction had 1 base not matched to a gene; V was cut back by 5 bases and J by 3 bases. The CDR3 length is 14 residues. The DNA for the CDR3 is TGTGCCAGCAGCCCAGGGGGCTATAATTCACCCCTCCACTTT. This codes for CASSPGGYNSPLHF.

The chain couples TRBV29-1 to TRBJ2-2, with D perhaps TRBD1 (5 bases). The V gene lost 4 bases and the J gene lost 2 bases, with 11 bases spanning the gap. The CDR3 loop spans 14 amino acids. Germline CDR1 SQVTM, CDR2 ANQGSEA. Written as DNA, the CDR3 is TGCAGCGTTGGAGCCAGGGCCAACACCGGGGAGCTGTTTTTT. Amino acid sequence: CSVGARANTGELFF.

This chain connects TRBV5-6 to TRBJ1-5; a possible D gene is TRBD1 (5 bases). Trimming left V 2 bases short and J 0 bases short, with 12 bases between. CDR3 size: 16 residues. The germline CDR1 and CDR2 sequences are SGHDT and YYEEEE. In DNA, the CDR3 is TGTGCCAGCAGCTTTACAGGACCCAATAGCAATCAGCCCCAGCATTTT. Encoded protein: CASSFTGPNSNQPQHF.

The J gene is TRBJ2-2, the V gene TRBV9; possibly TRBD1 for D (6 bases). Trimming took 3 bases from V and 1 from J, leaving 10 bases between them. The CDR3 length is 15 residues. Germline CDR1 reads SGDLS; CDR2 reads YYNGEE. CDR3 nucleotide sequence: TGTGCCAGCAGCGAGGTCAGGGGGAACACCGGGGAGCTGTTTTTT. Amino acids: CASSEVRGNTGELFF.

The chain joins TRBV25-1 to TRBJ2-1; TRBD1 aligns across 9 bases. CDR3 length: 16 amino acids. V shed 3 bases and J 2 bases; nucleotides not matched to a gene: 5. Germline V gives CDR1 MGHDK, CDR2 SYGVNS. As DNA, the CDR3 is TGTGCCAGCAGTGACTTCCGGGACAGGGCCTACAATGAGCAGTTCTTC. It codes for CASSDFRDRAYNEQFF.

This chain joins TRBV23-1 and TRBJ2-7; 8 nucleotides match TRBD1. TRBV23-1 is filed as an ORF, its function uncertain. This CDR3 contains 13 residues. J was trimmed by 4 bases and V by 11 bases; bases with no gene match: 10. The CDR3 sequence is CASKGDRGYEQYF. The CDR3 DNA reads TGCGCCTCAAAAGGAGACAGGGGTTACGAGCAGTACTTC.

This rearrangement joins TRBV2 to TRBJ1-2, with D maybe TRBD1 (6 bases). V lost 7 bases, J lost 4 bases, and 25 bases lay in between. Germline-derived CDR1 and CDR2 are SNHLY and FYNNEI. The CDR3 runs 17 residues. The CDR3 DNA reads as TGTGCCAGCACCTTTATTGAGGGGGGGCGCGGTGGCTATGGCTACACCTTC. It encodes CASTFIEGGRGGYGYTF.

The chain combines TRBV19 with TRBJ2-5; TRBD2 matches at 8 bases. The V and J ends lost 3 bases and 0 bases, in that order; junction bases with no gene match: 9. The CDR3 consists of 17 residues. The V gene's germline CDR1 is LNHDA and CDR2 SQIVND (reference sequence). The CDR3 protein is CASSMAGSGAYQETQYF. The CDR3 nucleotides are TGTGCCAGTAGTATGGCTGGTAGCGGGGCGTACCAAGAGACCCAGTACTTC. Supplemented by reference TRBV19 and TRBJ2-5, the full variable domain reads DGGITQSPKYLFRKEGQNVTLSCEQNLNHDAMYWYRQDPGQGLRLIYYSQIVNDFQKGDIAEGYSVSREKKESFPLTVTSAQKNPTAFYLCASSMAGSGAYQETQYFGPGTRLLVL.

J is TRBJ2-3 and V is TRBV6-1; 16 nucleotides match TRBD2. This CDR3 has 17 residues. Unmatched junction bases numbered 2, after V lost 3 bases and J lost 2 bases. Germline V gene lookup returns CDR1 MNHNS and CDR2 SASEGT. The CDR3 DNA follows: TGTGCCAGCAGTGAGGGACTAGCGGGGGGGCCCACAGATACGCAGTATTTT. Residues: CASSEGLAGGPTDTQYF.

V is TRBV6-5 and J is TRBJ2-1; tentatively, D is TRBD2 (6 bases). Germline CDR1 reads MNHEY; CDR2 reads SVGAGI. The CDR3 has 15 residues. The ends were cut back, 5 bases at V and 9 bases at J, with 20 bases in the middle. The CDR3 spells CASSPLGTSEGEQFF. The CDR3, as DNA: TGTGCCAGCAGTCCGCTCGGGACTTCTGAGGGTGAGCAGTTCTTC.

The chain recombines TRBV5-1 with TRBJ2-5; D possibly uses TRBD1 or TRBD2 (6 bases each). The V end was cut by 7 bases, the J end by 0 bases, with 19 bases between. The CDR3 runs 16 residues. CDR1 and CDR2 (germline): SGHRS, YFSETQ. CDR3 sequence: CASRLGGSLNQETQYF. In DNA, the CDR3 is TGCGCCAGCCGCCTGGGGGGCAGCTTAAACCAAGAGACCCAGTACTTC.

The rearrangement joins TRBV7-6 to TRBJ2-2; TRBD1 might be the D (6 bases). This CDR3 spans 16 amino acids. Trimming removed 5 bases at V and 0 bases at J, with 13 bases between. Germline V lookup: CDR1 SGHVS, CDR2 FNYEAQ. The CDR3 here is CASSPRGHANTGELFF. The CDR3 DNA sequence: TGTGCCAGCAGCCCCCGGGGACACGCGAACACCGGGGAGCTGTTTTTT. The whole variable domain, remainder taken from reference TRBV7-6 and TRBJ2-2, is GAGVSQSPRYKVTKRGQDVALRCDPISGHVSLYWYRQALGQGPEFLTYFNYEAQQDKSGLPNDRFSAERPEGSISTLTIQRTEQRDSAMYRCASSPRGHANTGELFFGEGSRLTVL.

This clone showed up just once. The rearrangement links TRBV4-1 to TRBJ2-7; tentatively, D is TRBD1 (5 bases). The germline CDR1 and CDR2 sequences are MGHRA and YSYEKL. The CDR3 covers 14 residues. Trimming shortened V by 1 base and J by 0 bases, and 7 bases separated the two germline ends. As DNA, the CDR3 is TGCGCCAGCAGCCAAGGACAGAGCTCCTACGAGCAGTACGTC. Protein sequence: CASSQGQSSYEQYV.

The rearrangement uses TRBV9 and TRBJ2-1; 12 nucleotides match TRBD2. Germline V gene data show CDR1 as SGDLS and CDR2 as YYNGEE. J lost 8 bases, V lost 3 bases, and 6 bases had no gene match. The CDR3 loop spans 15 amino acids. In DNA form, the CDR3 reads TGTGCCAGCAGCGCCCTAGCGGGGGGGCTGGATGAGCAGTTCTTC. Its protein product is CASSALAGGLDEQFF.

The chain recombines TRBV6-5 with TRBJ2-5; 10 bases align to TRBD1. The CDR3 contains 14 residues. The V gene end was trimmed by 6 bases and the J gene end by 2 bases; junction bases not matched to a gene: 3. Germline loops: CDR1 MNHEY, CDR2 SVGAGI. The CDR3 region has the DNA TGTGCCAGCAGGGGGACAGGGGTACAAGAGACCCAGTACTTC. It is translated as CASRGTGVQETQYF.